The TCR beta chain under discussion was sequenced for a study of blood T cells in healthy people across ages. Alongside a J-beta primer mix, a sample-barcoded 5' primer served in a second PCR lasting 7 to 11 cycles. Sequencing yielded, for each sample, at least 2.5 million paired-end reads carrying CDR3. TCRdb passed the 5' RACE reads through MiXCR, listing each CDR3 protein once. The sample has 600,000 to 650,000 distinct CDR3 sequences, around three fifths seen once. The germline V and J ends were trimmed by 2 bases and 4 bases, with 13 bases remaining between them. The CDR3 runs to 14 residues. Germline loops: CDR1 DFQATT, CDR2 SNEGSKA (reference sequence). Every sample gave at least 5.5 micrograms of total RNA when it was extracted.

Sequencing was performed on blood. The chain has TRBV20-1 and TRBJ2-3; no definite D call. This receptor was obtained from a man between 60 and 70 years old in good health. DNA for the CDR3: TGCAGTGCTAGACCCTTAGCCTCGGCAGATACGCAGTATTTT. This encodes CSARPLASADTQYF.